Following are 8 T cell receptor beta chains from one sample sequenced in a study of cytomegalovirus exposure and HLA in healthy donors. PCR used 60 Vbeta primers and 13 Jbeta primers. Here immunoSEQ multiplex PCR was the method, and the copy in TCRdb shows in-frame clones only, minus some. The top ten clones hold approximately 2% of a sample with about 130,000 clones, approximately 71% of them seen once. The sample was PBMCs. Receptors were obtained from a man in his thirties or forties in good health and CMV-seronegative.

V and J are TRBV5-8 and TRBJ2-7; 7 nucleotides align to TRBD2. V gave up 4 bases and J gave up 6 bases; unmatched junction bases: 7. CDR1 and CDR2 from the germline V gene are SGHTS and YDEGEE. The CDR3 runs to 13 residues. For the CDR3, the DNA is TGTGCCAGCAGCCCGGGGGAGGGTAGCGAGCAGTACTTC. Protein product: CASSPGEGSEQYF.

This chain links TRBV7-9 with TRBJ2-7; 7 positions agree with TRBD2. This CDR3 is built from 13 residues. Germline V gives CDR1 SEHNR, CDR2 FQNEAQ (reference sequence). With 2 bases clipped from V and 7 bases from J, the junction kept 5 bases outside the gene matches. The CDR3 sequence: CASSLRLRGEQYF. CDR3 bases: TGTGCCAGCAGCTTACGGCTGCGGGGGGAGCAGTACTTC.

This clone was seen a handful of times. The chain recombines TRBV7-9 with TRBJ2-2; 13 nucleotides match TRBD2. Germline-derived CDR1 and CDR2 are SEHNR and FQNEAQ (reference sequence). Germline trimming cut 0 bases from V and 0 bases from J; bases unmatched to any gene: 4. The length of the CDR3 is 19 residues. The CDR3 bases are TGTGCCAGCAGCTTAGCGACTAGCGGGAGGTTAACGAACACCGGGGAGCTGTTTTTT. Translated, it gives CASSLATSGRLTNTGELFF.

This clone was seen more than once but under ten times. The J gene is TRBJ2-3, the V gene TRBV5-4; 8 positions match TRBD2. Losses at the gene ends were 7 bases for V and 5 bases for J; bases not matched to a gene: 9. Per germline, CDR1 SGHNT and CDR2 YYREEE (reference sequence). There are 14 residues in the CDR3. As DNA, the CDR3 is TGTGCCAGCGGCGGGGGGAGCGGGGAAGATACGCAGTATTTT. Encoded protein: CASGGGSGEDTQYF.

Concerning this clone itself: The junction departs from germline at one end; a sequencing error may be responsible. DNA of the CDR3: TGTGCTAGCAGCGACCCCGAAGAGGGGGAACACGGGGAGCTGTTTTTT. Residues: CASSDPEEGEHGELFF. The chain uses TRBV7-7 and TRBJ2-2; D is possibly TRBD1 (6 bases). Germline V lookup: CDR1 SSHAT, CDR2 FNYEAQ (reference sequence). The CDR3 contains 16 residues.

This clone was recorded only once. The rearrangement joins TRBV11-2 to TRBJ2-1; TRBD2 might be the D (6 bases). Germline-derived CDR1 and CDR2 are SGHAT and FQNNGV. Trimming pared 0 bases from V and 9 bases from J, leaving 6 bases between. The CDR3 covers 12 residues. This CDR3 reads CASSLDGGEQFF. CDR3 sequence (DNA): TGTGCCAGCAGCTTAGACGGGGGTGAGCAGTTCTTC.

This chain joins TRBV10-1 and TRBJ2-1; 7 nucleotides match TRBD1. The CDR3 spans 14 residues. With 6 bases clipped from V and 3 bases from J, the junction kept 5 bases outside the gene matches. CDR1 is WNHNN, CDR2 SYGVQD, per germline (reference sequence). For the CDR3, the DNA is TGCGCCAGCAGCCGGGACAGCGTCTACAATGAGCAGTTCTTC. Translation: CASSRDSVYNEQFF.

Written as DNA, the CDR3 is TGCGCCAGCCGGGCTAGCGGAGAGGATACGCAGTATTTT. It is translated as CASRASGEDTQYF. The chain uses TRBV10-2 and TRBJ2-3; 7 positions match TRBD2. The length of the CDR3 is 13 residues. With 8 bases clipped from V and 6 bases from J, the junction kept 8 bases outside the gene matches. CDR1 and CDR2 (germline): WSHSY, SAAADI.